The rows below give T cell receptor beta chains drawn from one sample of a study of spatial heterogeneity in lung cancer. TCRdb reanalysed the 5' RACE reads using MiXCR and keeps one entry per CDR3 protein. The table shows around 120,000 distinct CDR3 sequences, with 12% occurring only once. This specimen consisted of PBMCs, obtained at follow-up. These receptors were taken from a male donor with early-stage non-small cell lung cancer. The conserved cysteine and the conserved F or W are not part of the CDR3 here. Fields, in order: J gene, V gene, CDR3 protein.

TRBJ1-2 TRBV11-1 ASSPGAERGYT
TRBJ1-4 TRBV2 ASSSTEKLF
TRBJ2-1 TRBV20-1 SAPSGYNEQF
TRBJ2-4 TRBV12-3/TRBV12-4 ASTMGTGNIQY
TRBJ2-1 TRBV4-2 ASSQDTSASKSSYNEQF
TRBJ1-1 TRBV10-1 ASRRMVDTEAF
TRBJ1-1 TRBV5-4 ASSSVDTYTEAF
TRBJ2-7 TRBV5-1 ASSPVVGTSSHEQY
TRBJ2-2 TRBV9 ASSVAQAGAGELF
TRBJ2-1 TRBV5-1 ASSPGLAGLKQF
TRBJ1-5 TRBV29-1 SVDQGRNQPQH
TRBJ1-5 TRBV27 ASSRRQGHNQPQH
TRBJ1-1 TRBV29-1 SVQGGNTEAF
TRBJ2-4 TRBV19 ASTRDGSKNIQY
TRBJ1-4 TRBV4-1 ASSQDMRGAREKLF
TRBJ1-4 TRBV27 ASSIRSPGQGGEKLF
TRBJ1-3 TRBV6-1 ASRAPSGNTIY
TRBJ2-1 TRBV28 ASSFHTGKSYNEQF
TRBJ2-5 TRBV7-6 ASSPWTGPPETQY
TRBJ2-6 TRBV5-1 ASSARSGANVLT